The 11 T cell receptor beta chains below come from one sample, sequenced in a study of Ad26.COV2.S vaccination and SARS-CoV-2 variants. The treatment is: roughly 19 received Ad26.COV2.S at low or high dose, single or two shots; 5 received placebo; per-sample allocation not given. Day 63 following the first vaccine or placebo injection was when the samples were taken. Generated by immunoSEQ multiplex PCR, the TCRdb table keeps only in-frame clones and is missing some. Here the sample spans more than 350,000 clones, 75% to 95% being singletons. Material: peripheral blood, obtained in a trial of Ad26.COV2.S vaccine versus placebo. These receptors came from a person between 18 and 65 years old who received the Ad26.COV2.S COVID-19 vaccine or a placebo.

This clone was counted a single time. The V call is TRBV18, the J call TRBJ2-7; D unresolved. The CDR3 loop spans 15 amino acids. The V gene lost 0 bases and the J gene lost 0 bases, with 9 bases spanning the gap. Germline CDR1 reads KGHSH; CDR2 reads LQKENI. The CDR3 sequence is CASSPPGYSSYEQYF. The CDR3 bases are TGTGCCAGCTCACCACCAGGGTATAGCTCCTACGAGCAGTACTTC. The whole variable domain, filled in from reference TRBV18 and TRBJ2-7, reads NAGVMQNPRHLVRRRGQEARLRCSPMKGHSHVYWYRQLPEEGLKFMVYLQKENIIDESGMPKERFSAEFPKEGPSILRIQQVVRGDSAAYFCASSPPGYSSYEQYFGPGTRLTVT.

The CDR3 DNA reads TGTGCCAGCAGCGTGGACAGGGTCACCGGGGAGCTGTTTTTT. This sequence encodes CASSVDRVTGELFF. The V call is TRBV9, the J call TRBJ2-2, with 8 bases fitting TRBD1. The CDR3 runs to 14 residues. CDR1 and CDR2 from the germline V gene are SGDLS and YYNGEE. Trimming at V came to 2 bases and at J to 4 bases, leaving 1 base not matched to a gene. Full variable domain (outside the CDR3, taken from reference TRBV9 and TRBJ2-2): DSGVTQTPKHLITATGQRVTLRCSPRSGDLSVYWYQQSLDQGLQFLIQYYNGEERAKGNILERFSAQQFPDLHSELNLSSLELGDSALYFCASSVDRVTGELFFGEGSRLTVL.

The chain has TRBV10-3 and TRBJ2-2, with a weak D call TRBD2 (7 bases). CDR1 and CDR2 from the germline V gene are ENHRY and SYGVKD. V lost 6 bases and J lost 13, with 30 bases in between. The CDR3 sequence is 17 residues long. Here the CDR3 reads CAISKNEAAGAGGVLFF. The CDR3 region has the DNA TGTGCCATCAGCAAGAACGAGGCCGCGGGGGCAGGCGGTGTGCTGTTTTTT.

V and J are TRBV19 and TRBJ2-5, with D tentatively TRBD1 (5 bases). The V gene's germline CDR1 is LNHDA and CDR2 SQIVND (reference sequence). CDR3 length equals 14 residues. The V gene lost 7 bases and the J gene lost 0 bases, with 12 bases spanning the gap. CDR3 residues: CASKRTPNQETQYF. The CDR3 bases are TGTGCCAGTAAAAGGACACCAAACCAAGAGACCCAGTACTTC. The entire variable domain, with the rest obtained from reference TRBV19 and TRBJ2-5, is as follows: DGGITQSPKYLFRKEGQNVTLSCEQNLNHDAMYWYRQDPGQGLRLIYYSQIVNDFQKGDIAEGYSVSREKKESFPLTVTSAQKNPTAFYLCASKRTPNQETQYFGPGTRLLVL.

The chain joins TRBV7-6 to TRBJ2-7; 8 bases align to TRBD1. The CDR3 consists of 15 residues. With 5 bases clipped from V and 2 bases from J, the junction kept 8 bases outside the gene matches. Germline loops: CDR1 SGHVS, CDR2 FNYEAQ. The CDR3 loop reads CASSLQGGVAYEQYF. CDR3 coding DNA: TGTGCCAGCAGCCTACAGGGGGGAGTAGCCTACGAGCAGTACTTC.

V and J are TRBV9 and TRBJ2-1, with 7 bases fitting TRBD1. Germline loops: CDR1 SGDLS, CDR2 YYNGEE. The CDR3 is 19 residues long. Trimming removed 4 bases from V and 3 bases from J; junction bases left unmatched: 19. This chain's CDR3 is CASSPWDSLPGQRYNEQFF. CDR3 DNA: TGTGCCAGCAGCCCATGGGACAGCCTTCCCGGACAGCGCTACAATGAGCAGTTCTTC.

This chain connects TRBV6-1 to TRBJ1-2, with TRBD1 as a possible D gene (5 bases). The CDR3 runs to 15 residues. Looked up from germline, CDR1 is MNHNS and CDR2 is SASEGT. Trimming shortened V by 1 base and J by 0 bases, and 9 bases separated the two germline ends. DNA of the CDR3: TGTGCCAGCAGTGAAGTGGGGGGAACTAACTATGGCTACACCTTC. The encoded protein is CASSEVGGTNYGYTF.

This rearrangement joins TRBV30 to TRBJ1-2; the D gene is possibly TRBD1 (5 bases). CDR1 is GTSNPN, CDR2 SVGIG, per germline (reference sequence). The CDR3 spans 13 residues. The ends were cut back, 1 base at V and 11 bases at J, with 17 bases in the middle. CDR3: CAWSGGTGSGYTF. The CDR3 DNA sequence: TGTGCCTGGAGTGGTGGGACTGGGAGTGGTTACACCTTC.

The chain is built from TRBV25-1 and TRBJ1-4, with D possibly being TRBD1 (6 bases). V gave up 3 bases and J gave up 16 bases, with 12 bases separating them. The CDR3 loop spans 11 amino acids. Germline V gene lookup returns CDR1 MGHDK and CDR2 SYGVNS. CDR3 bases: TGTGCCAGCAGTGAGTCGGGGGCAAAGTTTTTT. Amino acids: CASSESGAKFF.

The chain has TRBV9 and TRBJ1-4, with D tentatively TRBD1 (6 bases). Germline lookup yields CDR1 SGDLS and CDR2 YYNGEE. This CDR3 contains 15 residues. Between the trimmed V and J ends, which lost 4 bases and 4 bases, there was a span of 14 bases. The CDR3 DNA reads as TGTGCCAGCAGCTCGCAGGGGAACGGTAATGAAAAACTGTTTTTT. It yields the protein CASSSQGNGNEKLFF.

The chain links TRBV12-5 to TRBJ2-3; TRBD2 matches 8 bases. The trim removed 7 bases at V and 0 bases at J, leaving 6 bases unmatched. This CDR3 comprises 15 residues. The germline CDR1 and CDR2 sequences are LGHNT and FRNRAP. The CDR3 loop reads CASASGTSSTDTQYF. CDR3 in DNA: TGTGCTAGTGCCTCCGGGACTAGTAGCACAGATACGCAGTATTTT. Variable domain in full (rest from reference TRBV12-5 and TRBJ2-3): DARVTQTPRHKVTEMGQEVTMRCQPILGHNTVFWYRQTMMQGLELLAYFRNRAPLDDSGMPKDRFSAEMPDATLATLKIQPSEPRDSAVYFCASASGTSSTDTQYFGPGTRLTVL.